This TCR beta chain was sequenced in a study of technical replicates of blood from several donors. The germline V gene has CDR1 SGHTA and CDR2 FQGTGA. The germline V and J ends were trimmed by 3 bases and 0 bases, with 9 bases remaining between them. This CDR3 is 16 amino acids long. Libraries were prepared by immunoSEQ multiplex PCR; TCRdb keeps only in-frame clonotypes and omits some of them. The profile shows under 70,000 clones, about 86% of them singletons. The sequenced sample was PBMCs. The TCR was taken from a human donor in good health. Some clones in this sample may be carry-over from other donors' samples. The J gene is TRBJ2-6, the V gene TRBV7-3; D is undetermined. In DNA form, the CDR3 reads TGTGCCAGCAGCTTCCCTATGAGCTCTGGGGCCAACGTCCTGACTTTC. As protein: CASSFPMSSGANVLTF. Together with reference TRBV7-3 and TRBJ2-6, the CDR3 gives the full variable domain: GAGVSQTPSNKVTEKGKYVELRCDPISGHTALYWYRQSLGQGPEFLIYFQGTGAADDSGLPNDRFFAVRPEGSVSTLKIQRTERGDSAVYLCASSFPMSSGANVLTFGAGSRLTVL.